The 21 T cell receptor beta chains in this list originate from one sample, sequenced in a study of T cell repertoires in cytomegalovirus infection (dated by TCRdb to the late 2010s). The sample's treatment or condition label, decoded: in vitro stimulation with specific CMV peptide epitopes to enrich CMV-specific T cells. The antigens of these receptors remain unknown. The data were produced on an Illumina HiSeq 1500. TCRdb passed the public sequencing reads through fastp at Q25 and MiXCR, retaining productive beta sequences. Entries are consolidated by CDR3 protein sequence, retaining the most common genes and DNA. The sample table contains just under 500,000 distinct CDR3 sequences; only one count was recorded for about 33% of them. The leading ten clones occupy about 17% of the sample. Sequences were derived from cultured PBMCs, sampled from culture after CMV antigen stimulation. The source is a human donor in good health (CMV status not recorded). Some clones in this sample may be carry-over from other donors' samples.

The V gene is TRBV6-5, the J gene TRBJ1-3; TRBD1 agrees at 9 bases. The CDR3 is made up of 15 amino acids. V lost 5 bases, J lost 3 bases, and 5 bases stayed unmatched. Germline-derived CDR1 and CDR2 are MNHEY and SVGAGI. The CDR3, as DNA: TGTGCCAGCAGTAACGGACAGGGGATTGGAAACACCATATATTTT. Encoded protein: CASSNGQGIGNTIYF.

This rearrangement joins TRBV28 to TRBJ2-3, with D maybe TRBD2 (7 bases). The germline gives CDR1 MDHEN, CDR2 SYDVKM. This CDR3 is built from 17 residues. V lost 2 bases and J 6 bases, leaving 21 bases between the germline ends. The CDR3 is CASSLGLSSGGGDTQYF. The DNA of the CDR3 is TGTGCCAGCAGTTTAGGTCTCTCTAGCGGAGGGGGGGATACGCAGTATTTT.

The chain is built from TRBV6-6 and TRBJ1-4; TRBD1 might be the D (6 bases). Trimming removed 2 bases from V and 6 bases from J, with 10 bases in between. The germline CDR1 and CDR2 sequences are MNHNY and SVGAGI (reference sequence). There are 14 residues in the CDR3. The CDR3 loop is CASSYGGADEKLFF. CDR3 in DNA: TGTGCCAGCAGTTACGGGGGGGCTGATGAAAAACTGTTTTTT.

The CDR3: CATGGTAINQPQHF. DNA of the CDR3: TGTGCCACCGGGGGGACAGCGATCAATCAGCCCCAGCATTTT. V and J are TRBV24-1 and TRBJ1-5, with 7 bases aligning to TRBD1. The CDR3 is made up of 14 amino acids. J lost 3 bases, V lost 9 bases, and 7 bases had no gene match. The germline gives CDR1 KGHDR, CDR2 SFDVKD.

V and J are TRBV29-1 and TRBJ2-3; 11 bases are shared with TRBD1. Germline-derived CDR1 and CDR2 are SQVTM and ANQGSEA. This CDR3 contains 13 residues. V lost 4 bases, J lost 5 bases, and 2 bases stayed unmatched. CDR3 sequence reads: CSVGGQGGDTQYF. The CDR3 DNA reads TGCAGCGTTGGGGGACAGGGGGGAGATACGCAGTATTTT.

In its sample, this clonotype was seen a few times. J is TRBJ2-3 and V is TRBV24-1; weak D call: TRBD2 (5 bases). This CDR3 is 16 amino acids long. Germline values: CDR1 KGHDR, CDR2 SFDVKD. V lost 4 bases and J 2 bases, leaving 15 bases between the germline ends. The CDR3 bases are TGTGCCACCAGTGACCCCAGGCAGCGGAACACAGATACGCAGTATTTT. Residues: CATSDPRQRNTDTQYF.

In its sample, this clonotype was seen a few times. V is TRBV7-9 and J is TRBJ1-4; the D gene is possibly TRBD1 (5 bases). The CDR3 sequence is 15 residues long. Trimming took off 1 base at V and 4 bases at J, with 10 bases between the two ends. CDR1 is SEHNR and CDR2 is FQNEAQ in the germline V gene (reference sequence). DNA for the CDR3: TGTGCCAGCAGCTTAGTCAAGGGACGTAATGAAAAACTGTTTTTT. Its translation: CASSLVKGRNEKLFF. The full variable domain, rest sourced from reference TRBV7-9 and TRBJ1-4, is DTGVSQNPRHKITKRGQNVTFRCDPISEHNRLYWYRQTLGQGPEFLTYFQNEAQLEKSRLLSDRFSAERPKGSFSTLEIQRTEQGDSAMYLCASSLVKGRNEKLFFGSGTQLSVL.

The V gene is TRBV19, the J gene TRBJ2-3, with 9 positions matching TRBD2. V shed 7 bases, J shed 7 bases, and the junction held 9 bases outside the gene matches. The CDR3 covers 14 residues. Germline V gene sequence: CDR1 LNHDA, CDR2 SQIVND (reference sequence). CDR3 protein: CASNPIAGEYTQYF. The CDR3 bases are TGTGCCAGTAACCCTATAGCGGGGGAATATACGCAGTATTTT.

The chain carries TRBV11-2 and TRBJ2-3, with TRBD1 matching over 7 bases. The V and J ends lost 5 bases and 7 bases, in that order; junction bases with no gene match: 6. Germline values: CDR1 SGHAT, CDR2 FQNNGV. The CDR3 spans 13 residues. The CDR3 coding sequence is TGTGCCAGCAGCACAAAGGACAGGAATACGCAGTATTTT. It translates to CASSTKDRNTQYF.

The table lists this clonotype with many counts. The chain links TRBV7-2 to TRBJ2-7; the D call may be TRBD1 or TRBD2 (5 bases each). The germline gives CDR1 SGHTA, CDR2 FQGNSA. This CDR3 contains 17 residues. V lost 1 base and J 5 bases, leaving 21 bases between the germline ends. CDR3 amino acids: CASSLVGASLSSHEQYF. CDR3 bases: TGTGCCAGCAGCTTAGTCGGGGCTAGCTTGTCCTCGCACGAGCAGTACTTC.

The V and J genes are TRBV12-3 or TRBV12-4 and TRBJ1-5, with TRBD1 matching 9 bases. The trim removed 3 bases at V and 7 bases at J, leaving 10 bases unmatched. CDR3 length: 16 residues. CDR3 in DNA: TGTGCCAGCAGTTTCCATGTGGGACAGGGACAACAGCCCCAGCATTTT. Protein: CASSFHVGQGQQPQHF.

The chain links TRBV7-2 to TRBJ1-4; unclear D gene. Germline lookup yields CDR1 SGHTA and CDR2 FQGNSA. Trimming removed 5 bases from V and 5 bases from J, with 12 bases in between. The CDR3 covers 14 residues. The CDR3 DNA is TGTGCCAGCAGCCAAGCCCCAGAAAATGAAAAACTGTTTTTT. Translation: CASSQAPENEKLFF.

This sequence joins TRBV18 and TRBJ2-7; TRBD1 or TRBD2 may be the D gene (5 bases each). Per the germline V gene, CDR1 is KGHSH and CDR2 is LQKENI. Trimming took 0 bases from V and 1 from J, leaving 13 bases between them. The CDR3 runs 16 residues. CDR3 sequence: CASSPPIGTMSYEQYF. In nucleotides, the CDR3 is TGTGCCAGCTCACCACCGATCGGGACCATGTCCTACGAGCAGTACTTC.

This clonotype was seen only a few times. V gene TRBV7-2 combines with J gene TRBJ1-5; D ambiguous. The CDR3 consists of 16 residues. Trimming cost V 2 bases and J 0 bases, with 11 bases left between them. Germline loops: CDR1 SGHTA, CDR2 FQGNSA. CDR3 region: CASSLHGTNSNQPQHF. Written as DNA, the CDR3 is TGTGCCAGCAGCTTACACGGAACGAATAGCAATCAGCCCCAGCATTTT.

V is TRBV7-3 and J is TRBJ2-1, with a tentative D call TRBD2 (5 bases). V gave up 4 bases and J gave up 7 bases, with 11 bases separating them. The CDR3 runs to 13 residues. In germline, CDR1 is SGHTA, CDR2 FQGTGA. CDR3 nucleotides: TGTGCCAGCAGCTCTTCAACGGGAAATGAGCAGTTCTTC. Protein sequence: CASSSSTGNEQFF.

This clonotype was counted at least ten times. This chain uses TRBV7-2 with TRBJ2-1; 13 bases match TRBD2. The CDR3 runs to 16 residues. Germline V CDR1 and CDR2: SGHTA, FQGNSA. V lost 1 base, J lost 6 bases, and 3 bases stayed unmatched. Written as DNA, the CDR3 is TGTGCCAGCAGCTTAGACGGACTAGCGGGAGTCAATGAGCAGTTCTTC. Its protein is CASSLDGLAGVNEQFF.

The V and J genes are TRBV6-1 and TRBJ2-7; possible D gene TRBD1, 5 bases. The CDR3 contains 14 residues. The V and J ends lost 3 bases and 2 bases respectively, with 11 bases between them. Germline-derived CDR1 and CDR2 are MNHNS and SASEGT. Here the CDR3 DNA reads TGTGCCAGCAGTGACCCAGGGCGCCCCTACGAGCAGTACTTC. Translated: CASSDPGRPYEQYF.

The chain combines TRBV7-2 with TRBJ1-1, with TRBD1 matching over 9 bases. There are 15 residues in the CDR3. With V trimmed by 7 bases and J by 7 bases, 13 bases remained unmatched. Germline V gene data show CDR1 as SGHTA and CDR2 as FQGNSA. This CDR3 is CASTNRGPFRGEAFF. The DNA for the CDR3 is TGTGCCAGCACTAACAGGGGGCCTTTTAGGGGTGAAGCTTTCTTT.

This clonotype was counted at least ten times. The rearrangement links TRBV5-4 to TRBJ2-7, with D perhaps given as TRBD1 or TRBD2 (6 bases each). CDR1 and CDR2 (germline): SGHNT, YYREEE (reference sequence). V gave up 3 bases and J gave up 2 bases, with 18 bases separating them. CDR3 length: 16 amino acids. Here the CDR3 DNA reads TGTGCCAGCAGCTGGGGGGCCGGTACAGGGACCTACGAGCAGTACTTC. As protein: CASSWGAGTGTYEQYF.

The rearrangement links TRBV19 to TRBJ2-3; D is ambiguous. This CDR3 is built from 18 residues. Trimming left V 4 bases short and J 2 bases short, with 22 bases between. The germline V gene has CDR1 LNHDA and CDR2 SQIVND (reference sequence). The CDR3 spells CASSTAHDMRPSTDTQYF. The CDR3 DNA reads TGTGCCAGTAGTACGGCCCATGACATGAGACCCTCCACAGATACGCAGTATTTT.

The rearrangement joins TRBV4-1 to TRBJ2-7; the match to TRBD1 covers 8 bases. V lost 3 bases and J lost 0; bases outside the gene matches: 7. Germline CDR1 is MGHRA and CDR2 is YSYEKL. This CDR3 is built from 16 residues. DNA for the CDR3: TGCGCCAGCAGCCAGGCCCGGGACAGGAGCTCCTACGAGCAGTACTTC. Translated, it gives CASSQARDRSSYEQYF.